In its sample, the clone carrying this TCR beta chain was seen once. What it binds is not known. The CDR3 spans 15 residues. Trimming at V came to 1 base and at J to 4 bases, leaving 4 bases not matched to a gene. Germline V gives CDR1 LGHNA, CDR2 YNFKEQ. The donors were members of the roughly 120-subject validation cohort (separate from the approximately 650-subject first cohort). Sequencing used immunoSEQ multiplex PCR; TCRdb keeps in-frame clones, though not all of them. This sample yields over 100,000 clones, of which about 88% are seen a single time; 0.95% to 1.5% belongs to the top ten. The record originates from a study of cytomegalovirus exposure and HLA in healthy donors. Study-wide results and limits: The study flagged about 150 TCR beta chains as cytomegalovirus-associated.

The sample was PBMCs. V and J are TRBV4-2 and TRBJ2-3; TRBD2 matches 8 bases. The receptor was derived from a woman aged 18-29 years in good health and CMV-seronegative. CDR3: CASSQAGGRPDTQYF. In DNA, the CDR3 is TGTGCCAGCAGCCAAGCGGGGGGGCGCCCAGATACGCAGTATTTT.